A selection of T cell receptor beta chains follows, all from one sample in a study of radiotherapy plus CTLA-4 blockade in lung cancer. Profiled with immunoSEQ multiplex PCR; TCRdb holds only in-frame clones, not every one. Of tens of thousands of clones listed, roughly 71% are singletons. The sample here was peripheral blood, taken from a patient treated with radiotherapy plus ipilimumab. All receptors come from a human donor with non-small cell lung cancer whose response to radiotherapy plus ipilimumab could not be evaluated. Both conserved end residues are part of each CDR3. The order of the fields is J gene, V gene, CDR3 protein.

>TRBJ1-6|TRBV28
CASSSSSYNSPLHF
>TRBJ2-3|TRBV6-5
CASSPSGDTQYF
>TRBJ1-1|TRBV5-1
CASSLSAGAGTEAFF
>TRBJ2-2|TRBV11-2
CASNLGLAYTGELFF
>TRBJ2-1|TRBV7-9
CASSLDPSSGRYNEQFF
>TRBJ2-5|TRBV6-1
CASSKGTPGQETQYF
>TRBJ2-1|TRBV10-2
CASGIQGASNEQFF
>TRBJ2-5|TRBV19
CATSNRGPWLETQYF
>TRBJ2-1|TRBV4-1
CASSLENYGTSGDEQFF
>TRBJ2-1|TRBV6-1
CASTVLRQSYNEQFF
>TRBJ2-3|TRBV2
CASIGRDSPDTQYF
>TRBJ2-7|TRBV6-1
CASSEGLAGVYEQYF
>TRBJ2-3|TRBV9
CASSVASLASGDTQYF
>TRBJ2-5|TRBV30
CAWTPISGGGTQYF
>TRBJ1-5|TRBV6-1
CASSEGGRDQPQHF
>TRBJ1-1|TRBV5-1
CASSLGPGTEAFF
>TRBJ2-3|TRBV7-6
CASSFRAGGDTQYF
>TRBJ2-6|TRBV7-6
CASSRDSTSSGANVLTF
>TRBJ2-1|TRBV12-2
CASRLGLAGESYNEQFF
>TRBJ2-1|TRBV27
CASSLAGSGRPFNEQFF
>TRBJ1-2|TRBV6-5
CASSYSDTGGYGYTF
>TRBJ2-3|TRBV25-1
CASSGEVEWGRTDTQYF
>TRBJ2-5|TRBV28
CASTESGFGGGRETQYF
>TRBJ1-4|TRBV28
CASTERTVHEKLFF
>TRBJ1-2|TRBV5-6
CASSPRTGGAYGYTF
>TRBJ2-2|TRBV19
CASSPTGFTGELFF
>TRBJ2-7|TRBV10-3
CAIRGDREQQYF
>TRBJ2-7|TRBV5-1
CASSPRLAGAFMQQYF
>TRBJ2-1|TRBV9
CASSTTGYYNEQFF
>TRBJ1-1|TRBV28
CASSLFTGLQAFF
>TRBJ2-7|TRBV11-2
CASSLDMEQYF
>TRBJ2-3|TRBV19
CASESGAAGTDTQYF
>TRBJ2-2|TRBV18
CASSPDRGLLNTGELFF
>TRBJ1-6|TRBV11-2
CASSQAGNSPLHF
>TRBJ2-7|TRBV6-4
CASSDSESGWSYEQYF
>TRBJ1-4|TRBV2
CASSGQGQVEKLFF
>TRBJ1-2|TRBV2
CASSGLGQLGYGYTF
>TRBJ2-7|TRBV4-3
CASSHTGTGRYEQYF
>TRBJ2-5|TRBV27
CASSFVPEETQYF
>TRBJ1-3|TRBV5-4
CASRSGGTGNTIYF
>TRBJ1-1|TRBV6-5
CASRTVTGTEAFF
>TRBJ2-1|TRBV9
CASSLRAYNEQFF
>TRBJ2-3|TRBV9
CASSVAATSGGTDTQYF
>TRBJ2-1|TRBV28
CASSLYRGGNEQFF
>TRBJ2-3|TRBV5-1
CASSFPRTSGISVGTDTQYF
>TRBJ2-7|TRBV5-1
CASSVGQGFEQYF
>TRBJ2-1|TRBV6-6
CASRPGTALLGQFF
>TRBJ1-1|TRBV9
CASSATGGGPDTEAFF
>TRBJ2-5|TRBV27
CASSFGIQETQYF
>TRBJ1-2|TRBV28
CASSFTPNYGYTF
>TRBJ2-3|TRBV7-9
CASSFQDTQYF
>TRBJ2-6|TRBV28
CASSWQGSGANVLTF
>TRBJ2-5|TRBV10-1
CASSETGGPQETQYF
>TRBJ2-7|TRBV6-1
CASSNRYGNYEQYF